A selection of T cell receptor beta chains follows, all from one sample in a study of human CD8 memory T cell subsets. TCRdb re-called the 5' RACE reads; one entry per CDR3 protein, DNA not given. The specimen's table records fewer than 4,500 distinct CDR3 sequences. Sequences were obtained from CD8+ T cells from PBMCs. The receptors stem from a human donor in good health. CDR3s include the opening cysteine and the closing phenylalanine or tryptophan. Rows give clone size only sometimes, using once, few, many, or a class for an expanded clone.

cdr3_length j_call v_call clone_size cdr3_aa
15 TRBJ2-7 TRBV2 medium-sized CASSEGPGQGYEQYF
14 TRBJ2-5 TRBV10-3 - CAAGQGIEVETQYF
15 TRBJ2-7 TRBV19 - CASSETTSGTYEQYF
15 TRBJ2-2 TRBV19 - CASSIITGESGELFF
17 TRBJ2-1 TRBV12-3/TRBV12-4 - CASSPTPGTSADNEQFF
16 TRBJ2-1 TRBV11-3 medium-sized CASSLAGPSSYNEQFF
17 TRBJ2-1 TRBV9 - CASSVRLSDRVEDEQFF
15 TRBJ1-1 TRBV11-2 - CASSLTRAMNTEAFF
13 TRBJ1-1 TRBV7-7 medium-sized CASSLERSTEAFF
18 TRBJ2-7 TRBV11-2 - CASSPQPGTGGGLGEQYF
13 TRBJ2-4 TRBV5-1 - CASSLDMGNIQYF
18 TRBJ2-5 TRBV11-2 - CASSLEGGLAVMGETQYF
11 TRBJ1-2 TRBV29-1 - CSAQGLDGYTF
15 TRBJ1-4 TRBV5-5 - CASSSPGSTNEKLFF
13 TRBJ2-1 TRBV3-1 - CASSPQRAGWQFF
14 TRBJ2-1 TRBV20-1 - CSGYSGRDYNEQFF
12 TRBJ2-7 TRBV12-3/TRBV12-4 - CASTVQGYEQYF
16 TRBJ2-1 TRBV12-3/TRBV12-4 - CASSLGLAGSYNEQFF
14 TRBJ2-7 TRBV24-1 - CATSGTGSSYEQYF
15 TRBJ2-5 TRBV11-2 - CASSTGTGVQETQYF
15 TRBJ2-7 TRBV7-2 - CASAGLAVISYEQYF